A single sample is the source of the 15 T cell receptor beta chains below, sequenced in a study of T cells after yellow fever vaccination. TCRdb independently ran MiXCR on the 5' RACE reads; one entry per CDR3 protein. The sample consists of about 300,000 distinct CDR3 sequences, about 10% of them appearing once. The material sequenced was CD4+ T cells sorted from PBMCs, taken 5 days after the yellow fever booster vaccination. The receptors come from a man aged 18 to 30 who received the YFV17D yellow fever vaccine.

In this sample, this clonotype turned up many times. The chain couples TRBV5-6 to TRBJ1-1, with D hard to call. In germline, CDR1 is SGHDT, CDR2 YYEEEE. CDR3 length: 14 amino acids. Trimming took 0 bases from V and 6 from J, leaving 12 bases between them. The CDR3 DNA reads TGTGCCAGCAGCTTGGTCCAAGCAGGCGCTGAAGCTTTCTTT. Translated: CASSLVQAGAEAFF.

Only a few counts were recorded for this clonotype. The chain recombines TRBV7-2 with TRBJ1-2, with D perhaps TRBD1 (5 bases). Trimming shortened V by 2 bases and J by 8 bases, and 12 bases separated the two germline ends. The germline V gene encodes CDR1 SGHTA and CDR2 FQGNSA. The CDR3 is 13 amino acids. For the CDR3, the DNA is TGTGCCAGCAGCTTAATAGGTCAGGGAGGCTACACCTTC. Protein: CASSLIGQGGYTF.

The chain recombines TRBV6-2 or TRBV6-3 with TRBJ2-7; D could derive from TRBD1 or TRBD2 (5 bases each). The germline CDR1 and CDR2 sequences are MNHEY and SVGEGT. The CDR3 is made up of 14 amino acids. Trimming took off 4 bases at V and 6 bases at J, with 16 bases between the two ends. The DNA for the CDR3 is TGTGCCAGCAGTTCTCCGGGACGACCAGTCGAGCAGTACGTC. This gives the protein CASSSPGRPVEQYV.

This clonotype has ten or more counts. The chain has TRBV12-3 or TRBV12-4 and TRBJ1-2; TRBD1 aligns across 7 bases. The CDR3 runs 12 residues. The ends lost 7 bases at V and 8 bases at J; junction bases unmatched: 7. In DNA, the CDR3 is TGTGCCAGCAATCCGGGACAGCGGGGCTACACCTTC. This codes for CASNPGQRGYTF.

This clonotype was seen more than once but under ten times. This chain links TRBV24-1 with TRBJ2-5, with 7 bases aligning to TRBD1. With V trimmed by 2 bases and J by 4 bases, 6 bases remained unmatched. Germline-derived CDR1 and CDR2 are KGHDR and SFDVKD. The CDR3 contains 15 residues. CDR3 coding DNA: TGTGCCACCAGTGATTCACAGGGGAAGACAGAGACCCAGTACTTC. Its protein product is CATSDSQGKTETQYF.

CDR3 amino acids: CASSKRRGSSYEQYV. The CDR3 bases are TGTGCCAGCAGCAAACGTCGCGGAAGCTCCTACGAGCAGTACGTC. This chain joins TRBV21-1 and TRBJ2-7. TRBV21-1 is classified as a pseudogene. This CDR3 is built from 15 residues.

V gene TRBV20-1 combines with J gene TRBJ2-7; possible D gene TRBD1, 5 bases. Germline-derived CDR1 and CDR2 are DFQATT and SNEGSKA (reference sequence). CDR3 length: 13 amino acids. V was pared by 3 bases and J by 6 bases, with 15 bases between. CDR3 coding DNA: TGCAGTGCTAGCCCCAACCCAGGGATCGAGCAGTACGTC. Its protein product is CSASPNPGIEQYV.

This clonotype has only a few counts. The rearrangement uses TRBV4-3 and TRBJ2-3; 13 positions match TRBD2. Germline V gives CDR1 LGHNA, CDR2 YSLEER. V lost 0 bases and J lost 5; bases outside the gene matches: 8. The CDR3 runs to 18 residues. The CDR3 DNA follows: TGCGCCAGCAGCCAAGAGTTACGGGGACTAGCGGGATTAGATACGCAGTATTTT. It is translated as CASSQELRGLAGLDTQYF.

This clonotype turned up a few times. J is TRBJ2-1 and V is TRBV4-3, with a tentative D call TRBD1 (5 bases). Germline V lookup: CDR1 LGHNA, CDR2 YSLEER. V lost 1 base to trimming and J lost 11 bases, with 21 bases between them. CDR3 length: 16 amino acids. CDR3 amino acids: CASSQGPRELRGQQFF. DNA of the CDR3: TGCGCCAGCAGCCAAGGTCCCAGGGAATTAAGGGGTCAGCAGTTCTTC.

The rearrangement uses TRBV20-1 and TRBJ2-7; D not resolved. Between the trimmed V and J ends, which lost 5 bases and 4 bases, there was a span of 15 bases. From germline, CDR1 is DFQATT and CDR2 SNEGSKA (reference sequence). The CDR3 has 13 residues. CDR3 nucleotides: TGCAGTGCTTATACCCCCCGGATATACGAGCAGTACTTC. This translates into CSAYTPRIYEQYF.

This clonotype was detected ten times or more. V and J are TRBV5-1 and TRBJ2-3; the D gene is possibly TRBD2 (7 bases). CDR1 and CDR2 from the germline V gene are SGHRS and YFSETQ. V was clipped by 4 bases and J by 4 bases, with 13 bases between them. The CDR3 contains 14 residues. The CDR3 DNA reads TGCGCCAGCAGCCCCGGGGGGCCATCAGATACGCAGTATTTT. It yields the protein CASSPGGPSDTQYF.

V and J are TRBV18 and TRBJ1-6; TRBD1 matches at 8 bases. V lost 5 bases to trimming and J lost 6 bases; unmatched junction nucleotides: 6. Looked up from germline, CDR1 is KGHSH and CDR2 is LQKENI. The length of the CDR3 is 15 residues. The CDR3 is CASSSTDRVNSPLHF. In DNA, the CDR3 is TGTGCCAGCTCATCAACGGACAGGGTTAATTCACCCCTCCACTTT.

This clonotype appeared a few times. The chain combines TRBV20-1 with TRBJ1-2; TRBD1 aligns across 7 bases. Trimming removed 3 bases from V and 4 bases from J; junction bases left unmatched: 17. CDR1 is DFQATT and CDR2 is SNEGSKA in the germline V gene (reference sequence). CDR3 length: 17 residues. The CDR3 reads CSASQRSGQLRSYGYTF. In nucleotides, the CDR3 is TGCAGTGCTAGCCAGAGGTCGGGACAGCTAAGAAGCTATGGCTACACCTTC.

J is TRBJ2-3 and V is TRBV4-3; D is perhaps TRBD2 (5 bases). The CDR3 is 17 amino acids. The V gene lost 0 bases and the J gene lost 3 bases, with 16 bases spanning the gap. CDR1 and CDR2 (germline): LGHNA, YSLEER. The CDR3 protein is CASSQDNAIGGTDTQYF. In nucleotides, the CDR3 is TGCGCCAGCAGCCAAGATAATGCGATCGGAGGAACAGATACGCAGTATTTT.

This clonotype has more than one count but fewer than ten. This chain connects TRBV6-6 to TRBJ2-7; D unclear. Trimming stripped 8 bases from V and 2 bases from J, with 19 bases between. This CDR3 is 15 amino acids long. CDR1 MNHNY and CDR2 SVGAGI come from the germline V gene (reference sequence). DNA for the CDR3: TGTGCCAGCCGGGCCAGGTTTGATTCTCCCTACGAGCAGTACGTC. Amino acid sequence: CASRARFDSPYEQYV.